These T cell receptor beta chains were read from a single sample in a study of T cell repertoires in cytomegalovirus infection. TCRdb processed the reads anew with MiXCR; each CDR3 protein has one entry. The table lists more than 500,000 distinct CDR3 sequences, approximately 15% of them singletons. Material: CD8+ T cells from PBMCs. These receptors all stem from a human donor in good health (CMV status not recorded). Some clones in this sample may be carry-over from other donors' samples. Both conserved end residues are part of each CDR3. Each record gives: D gene, J gene, clone size, V gene, CDR3 DNA, CDR3 protein. A D gene is named only where the DNA matches it firmly. Clone size is stated in some rows and not others, as once, few, many or a class when expanded.

NA	TRBJ1-2	NA	TRBV6-2/TRBV6-3	TGTGCCAGCAGCCCAGGAGGTGGCATCTTCGATGGCTACACCTTC	CASSPGGGIFDGYTF
NA	TRBJ2-7	many	TRBV5-4	TGTGCCAGCAGCTTAAGGGGGTTCGACGAGCAGTACTTC	CASSLRGFDEQYF
NA	TRBJ2-7	few	TRBV30	TGTGCCTGGAGTGCCCCTCCCCACAGGTCCTACGAGCAGTACTTC	CAWSAPPHRSYEQYF
NA	TRBJ2-1	many	TRBV7-2	TGTGCCAGCAGCCTTATACGGGAAAGCTCCTACAATGAGCAGTTCTTC	CASSLIRESSYNEQFF
NA	TRBJ1-1	NA	TRBV5-1	TGCGCCAGCATTGAAGGCGTAAACACTGAAGCTTTCTTT	CASIEGVNTEAFF
NA	TRBJ2-7	many	TRBV7-8	TGTGCCAGCAGCTTAGCTGGGTTCGGGAGTGGCTACGAGCAGTACTTC	CASSLAGFGSGYEQYF
TRBD1	TRBJ2-6	few	TRBV2	TGTGCCAACTTAGACAGGGCCCCTGGGGCCAACGTCCTGACTTTC	CANLDRAPGANVLTF
NA	TRBJ2-1	many	TRBV12-3/TRBV12-4	TGTGCCAGCAGTTTGAGTCTAAACTACAATGAGCAGTTCTTC	CASSLSLNYNEQFF
TRBD2	TRBJ2-2	many	TRBV12-3/TRBV12-4	TGTGCCAGCAGTTTAACGGTCTTATTGAGGACTAGCGGGATAGGCAACACCGGGGAGCTGTTTTTT	CASSLTVLLRTSGIGNTGELFF
NA	TRBJ1-2	many	TRBV6-1	TGTGCCAGCAGTGAAATCAGCCGCTATGGCTACACCTTC	CASSEISRYGYTF
TRBD2	TRBJ2-2	many	TRBV5-4	TGTGCCAGCAGTAGACTAGCCGAGAACACCGGGGAGCTGTTTTTT	CASSRLAENTGELFF
NA	TRBJ2-7	NA	TRBV29-1	TGCAGCGTTGTGACCACCAACTCCTACGAGCAGTACTTC	CSVVTTNSYEQYF
TRBD1	TRBJ2-7	few	TRBV15	TGTGCCACCAGCAGAGCGCACAGGACAGGCGATATCGAGCAGTACTTC	CATSRAHRTGDIEQYF
NA	TRBJ2-2	few	TRBV5-1	TGCGCCAGCAGCCCTTCGTCGGTTAACACCGGGGAGCTGTTTTTT	CASSPSSVNTGELFF
NA	TRBJ2-7	many	TRBV25-1	TGTGCCGTCGCCTCTGGGGCCTACGAGCAGTACTTC	CAVASGAYEQYF
NA	TRBJ2-2	many	TRBV7-9	TGTGCCAGCAGCTCGACTTTTGAGGGCGGCCCCGGGGAGCTGTTTTTT	CASSSTFEGGPGELFF
TRBD2	TRBJ2-6	many	TRBV29-1	TGCAGCGTTGAAATCCGATCGGGACTAGCGGGAGGCCCATTGAACCTCTCTGGGGCCAACGTCCTGACTTTC	CSVEIRSGLAGGPLNLSGANVLTF
TRBD2	TRBJ2-5	few	TRBV6-5	TGTGCCAGCAGTTTTGGACTAGCGAAGCAAGAGACCCAGTACTTC	CASSFGLAKQETQYF
NA	TRBJ2-4	many	TRBV7-9	TGTGCCAGCAGCTTAGCGCTGGGAGTAAAGGACAAAAACATTCAGTACTTC	CASSLALGVKDKNIQYF
TRBD1	TRBJ2-7	NA	TRBV15	TGTGCCACCAGCGGAGGACAGGGAGACTACGAGCAGTACTTC	CATSGGQGDYEQYF
TRBD1	TRBJ2-7	many	TRBV6-5	TGTGCCAGCAGTAAACAGGGGAGTGCCTACGAGCAGTACTTC	CASSKQGSAYEQYF
TRBD1	TRBJ1-1	NA	TRBV29-1	TGCAGCGTTGGGGGACAGGAGACGATGAACACTGAAGCTTTCTTT	CSVGGQETMNTEAFF
NA	TRBJ2-3	NA	TRBV28	TGTGCCAGCAGAAACGTGGGGGCCACAGATACGCAGTATTTT	CASRNVGATDTQYF
NA	TRBJ2-7	many	TRBV7-2	TGTGCCAGCAGCCCTCGACAGGTGGTAGACGAGCAGTACTTC	CASSPRQVVDEQYF
TRBD2	TRBJ2-3	NA	TRBV30	TGTGCCTGGAGCGTGACTAGCGAGTCCACAGATACGCAGTATTTT	CAWSVTSESTDTQYF
NA	TRBJ2-5	NA	TRBV29-1	TGCAGCGCCGGGGACCCTTATCCCCCAGAGACCCAGTACTTC	CSAGDPYPPETQYF
NA	TRBJ2-7	NA	TRBV9	TGTGCCAGCAGCCTGGGCGCGGTGGACGAGCAGTACTTC	CASSLGAVDEQYF
NA	TRBJ2-5	few	TRBV15	TGTGCCACCAGCAGGGTTAACGAACCCCAAGAGACCCAGTACTTC	CATSRVNEPQETQYF
NA	TRBJ2-3	many	TRBV12-3/TRBV12-4	TGTGCCAGCAGCCCCCCCGGACAGAGCACAGATACGCAGTATTTT	CASSPPGQSTDTQYF
NA	TRBJ2-2	NA	TRBV29-1	TGCAGCGTAAAAGAAGACACCGGGGAGCTGTTTTTT	CSVKEDTGELFF
NA	TRBJ1-4	NA	TRBV27	TGTGCCAGCAGTTTATCGTCCGGGATTAATGAAAAACTGTTTTTT	CASSLSSGINEKLFF
NA	TRBJ1-5	few	TRBV6-5	TGTGCCAGCAGTTACTCTCGGGGGCGGGAGCCCCAGCATTTT	CASSYSRGREPQHF
NA	TRBJ2-7	few	TRBV10-3	TGTGCCATCAGTGAAAAGGATCGGGAGCAGTACTTC	CAISEKDREQYF
NA	TRBJ1-2	many	TRBV7-6	TGTGCCAGCAGCGACCGGGGTCTTGCTAACTATGGCTACACCTTC	CASSDRGLANYGYTF
NA	TRBJ1-5	many	TRBV7-7	TGTGCCAGCTTGCCCAAACAGCCCCAGCATTTT	CASLPKQPQHF
NA	TRBJ2-2	once	TRBV7-6	TGTGCCGGCAGCGCCAGGGAGAACACCGGGGAGCTGTTTTTT	CAGSARENTGELFF
NA	TRBJ2-2	few	TRBV10-3	TGTGCCATCAAAACGTCCGGGACGGTAGGCACCGGGGAGCTGTTTTTT	CAIKTSGTVGTGELFF
NA	TRBJ2-7	many	TRBV28	TGTGCCAGCAGTGGGCTGATGGGGGCGCATATCGAGCAGTACTTC	CASSGLMGAHIEQYF
TRBD1	TRBJ1-2	NA	TRBV5-6	TGTGCCAGCAGCTTGGTTTATGGGACAGTGAACTATGGCTACACCTTC	CASSLVYGTVNYGYTF
NA	TRBJ1-2	NA	TRBV7-9	TGTGCCAGCAGCTTAGGTGCCCGGGGGGATGGCTACACCTTC	CASSLGARGDGYTF
NA	TRBJ1-1	many	TRBV7-2	TGTGCCAGCAACACCCCCTTTCGGGGTTCGGCTGAAGCTTTCTTT	CASNTPFRGSAEAFF
NA	TRBJ2-1	few	TRBV27	TGTGCCAGCAGTTTAGACAGCACCGCGAGCTCCTACAATGAGCAGTTCTTC	CASSLDSTASSYNEQFF
NA	TRBJ2-1	many	TRBV5-4	TGTGCCAGCAGCCAGTACCAGAGCTCCTACAATGAGCAGTTCTTC	CASSQYQSSYNEQFF